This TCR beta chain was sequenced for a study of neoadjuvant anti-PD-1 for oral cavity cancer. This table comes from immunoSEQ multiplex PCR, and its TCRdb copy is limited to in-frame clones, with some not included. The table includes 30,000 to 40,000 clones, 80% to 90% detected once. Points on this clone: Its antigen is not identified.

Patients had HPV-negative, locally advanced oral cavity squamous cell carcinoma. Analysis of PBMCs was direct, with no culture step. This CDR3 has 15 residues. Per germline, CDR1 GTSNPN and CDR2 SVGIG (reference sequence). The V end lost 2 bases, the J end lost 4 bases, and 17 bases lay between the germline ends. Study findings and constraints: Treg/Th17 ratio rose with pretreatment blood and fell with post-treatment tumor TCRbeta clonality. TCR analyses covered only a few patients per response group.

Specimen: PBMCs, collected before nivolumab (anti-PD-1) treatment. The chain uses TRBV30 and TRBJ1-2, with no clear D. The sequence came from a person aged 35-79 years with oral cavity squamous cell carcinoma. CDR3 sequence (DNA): TGTGCCTGGAGTAAAGGAAACCCTGCCTCCTATGGCTACACCTTC. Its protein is CAWSKGNPASYGYTF.